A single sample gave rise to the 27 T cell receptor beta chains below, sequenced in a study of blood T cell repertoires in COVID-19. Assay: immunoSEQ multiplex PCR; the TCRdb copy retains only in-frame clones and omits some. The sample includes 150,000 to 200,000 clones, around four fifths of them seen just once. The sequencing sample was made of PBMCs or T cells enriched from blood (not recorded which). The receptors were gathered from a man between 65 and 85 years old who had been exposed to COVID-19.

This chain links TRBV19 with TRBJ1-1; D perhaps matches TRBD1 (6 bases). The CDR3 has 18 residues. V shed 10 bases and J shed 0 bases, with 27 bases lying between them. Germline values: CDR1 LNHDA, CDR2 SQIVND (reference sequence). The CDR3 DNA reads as TGTGCCACCAGTATGGGGGGGGCTAGAGACATTATGAACACTGAAGCTTTCTTT. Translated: CATSMGGARDIMNTEAFF.

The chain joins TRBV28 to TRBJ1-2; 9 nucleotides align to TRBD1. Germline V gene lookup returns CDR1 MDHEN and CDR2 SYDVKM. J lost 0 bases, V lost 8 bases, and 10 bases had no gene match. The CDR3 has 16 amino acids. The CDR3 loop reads CASGGTGRSSNYGYTF. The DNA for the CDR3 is TGTGCCAGCGGCGGGACAGGGCGAAGTTCTAACTATGGCTACACCTTC.

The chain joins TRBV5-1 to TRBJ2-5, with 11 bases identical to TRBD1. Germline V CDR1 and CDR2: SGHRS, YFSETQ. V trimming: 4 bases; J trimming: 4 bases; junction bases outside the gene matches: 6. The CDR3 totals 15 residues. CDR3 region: CASSAGQGARETQYF. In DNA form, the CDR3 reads TGCGCCAGCAGCGCAGGACAGGGGGCGAGAGAGACCCAGTACTTC.

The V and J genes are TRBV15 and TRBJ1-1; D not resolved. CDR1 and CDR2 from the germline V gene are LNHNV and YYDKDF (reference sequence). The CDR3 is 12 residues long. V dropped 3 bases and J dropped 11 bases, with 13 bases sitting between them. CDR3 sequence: CATSRFSVGAFF. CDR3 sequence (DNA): TGTGCCACCAGCAGGTTCTCGGTCGGGGCTTTCTTT.

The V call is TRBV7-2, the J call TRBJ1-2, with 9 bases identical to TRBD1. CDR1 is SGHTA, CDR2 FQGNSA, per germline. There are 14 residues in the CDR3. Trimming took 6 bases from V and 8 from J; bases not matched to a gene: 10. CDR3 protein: CASRAPGQGRGYTF. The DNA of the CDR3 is TGTGCCAGCAGAGCACCGGGACAGGGAAGGGGCTACACCTTC.

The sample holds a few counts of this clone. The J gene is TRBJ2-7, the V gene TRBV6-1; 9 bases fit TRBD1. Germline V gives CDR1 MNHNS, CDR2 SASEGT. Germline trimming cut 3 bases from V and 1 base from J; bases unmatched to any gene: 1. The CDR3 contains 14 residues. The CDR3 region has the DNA TGTGCCAGCAGTGACGGGACAGGGTCCTACGAGCAGTACTTC. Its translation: CASSDGTGSYEQYF.

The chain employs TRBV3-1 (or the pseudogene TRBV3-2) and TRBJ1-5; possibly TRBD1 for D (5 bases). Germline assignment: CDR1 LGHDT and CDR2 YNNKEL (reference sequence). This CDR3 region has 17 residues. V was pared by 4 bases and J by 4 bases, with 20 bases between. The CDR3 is CASSLSEGQGVNQPQHF. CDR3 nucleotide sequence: TGTGCCAGCAGCCTATCGGAGGGGCAGGGCGTAAATCAGCCCCAGCATTTT.

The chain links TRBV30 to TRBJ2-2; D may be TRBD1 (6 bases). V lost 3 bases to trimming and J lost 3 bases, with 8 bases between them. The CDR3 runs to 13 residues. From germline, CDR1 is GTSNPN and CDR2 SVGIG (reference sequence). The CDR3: CAWRTGYTGELFF. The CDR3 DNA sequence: TGTGCCTGGAGAACAGGGTACACCGGGGAGCTGTTTTTT.

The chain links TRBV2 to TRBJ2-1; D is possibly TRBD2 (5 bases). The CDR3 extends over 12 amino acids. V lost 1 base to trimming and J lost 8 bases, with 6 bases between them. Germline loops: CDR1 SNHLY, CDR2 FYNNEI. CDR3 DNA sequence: TGTGCCAGCAGTGAAGTGGACTATGAGCAGTTCTTC. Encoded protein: CASSEVDYEQFF.

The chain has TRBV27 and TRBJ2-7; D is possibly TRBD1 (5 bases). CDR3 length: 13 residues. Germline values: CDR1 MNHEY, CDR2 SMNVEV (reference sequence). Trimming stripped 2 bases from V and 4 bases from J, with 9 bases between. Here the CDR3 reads CASSLGQLYEQYF. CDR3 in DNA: TGTGCCAGCAGTTTAGGACAATTATACGAGCAGTACTTC.

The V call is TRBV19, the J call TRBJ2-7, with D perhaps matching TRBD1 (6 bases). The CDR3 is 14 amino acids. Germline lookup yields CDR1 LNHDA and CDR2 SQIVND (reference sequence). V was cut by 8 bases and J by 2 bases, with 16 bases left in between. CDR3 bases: TGTGCCAGTTCGGACAGTCGATTCCCCTACGAGCAGTACTTC. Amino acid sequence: CASSDSRFPYEQYF.

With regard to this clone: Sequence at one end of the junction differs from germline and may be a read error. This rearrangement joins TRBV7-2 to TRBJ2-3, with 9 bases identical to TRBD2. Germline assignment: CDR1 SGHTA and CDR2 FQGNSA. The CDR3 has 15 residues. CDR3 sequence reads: CASSVAGAPTDTQYF. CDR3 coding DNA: TGTGCCAGCAGCGTAGCGGGGGCACCCACAGATACGCAGTATTTT.

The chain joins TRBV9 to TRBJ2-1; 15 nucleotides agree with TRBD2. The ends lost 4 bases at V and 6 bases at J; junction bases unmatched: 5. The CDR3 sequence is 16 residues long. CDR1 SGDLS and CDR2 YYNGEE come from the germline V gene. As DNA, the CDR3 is TGTGCCAGCAGCATAGGACTAGCGGGAGGGGGCAATGAGCAGTTCTTC. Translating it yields CASSIGLAGGGNEQFF. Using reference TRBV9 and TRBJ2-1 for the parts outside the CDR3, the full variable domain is DSGVTQTPKHLITATGQRVTLRCSPRSGDLSVYWYQQSLDQGLQFLIQYYNGEERAKGNILERFSAQQFPDLHSELNLSSLELGDSALYFCASSIGLAGGGNEQFFGPGTRLTVL.

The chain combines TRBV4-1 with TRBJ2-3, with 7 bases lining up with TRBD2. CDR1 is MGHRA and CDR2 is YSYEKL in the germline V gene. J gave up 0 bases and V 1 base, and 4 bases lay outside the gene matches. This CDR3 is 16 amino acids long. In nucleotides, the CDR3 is TGCGCCAGCAGCCAAGTTAGCGGGTCTAGCACAGATACGCAGTATTTT. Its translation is CASSQVSGSSTDTQYF.

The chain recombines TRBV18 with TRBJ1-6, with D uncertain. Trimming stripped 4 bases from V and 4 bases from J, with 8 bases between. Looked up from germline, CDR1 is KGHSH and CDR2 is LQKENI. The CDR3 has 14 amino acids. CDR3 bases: TGTGCCAGCTCACAACAGAGTTATAATTCACCCCTCCACTTT. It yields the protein CASSQQSYNSPLHF.

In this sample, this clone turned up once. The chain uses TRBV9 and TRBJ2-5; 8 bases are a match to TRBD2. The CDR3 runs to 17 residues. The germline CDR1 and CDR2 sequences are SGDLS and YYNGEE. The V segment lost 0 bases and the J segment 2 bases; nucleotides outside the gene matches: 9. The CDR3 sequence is CASSVAGSGNLQETQYF. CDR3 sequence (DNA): TGTGCCAGCAGCGTAGCGGGTAGCGGGAATCTACAAGAGACCCAGTACTTC.

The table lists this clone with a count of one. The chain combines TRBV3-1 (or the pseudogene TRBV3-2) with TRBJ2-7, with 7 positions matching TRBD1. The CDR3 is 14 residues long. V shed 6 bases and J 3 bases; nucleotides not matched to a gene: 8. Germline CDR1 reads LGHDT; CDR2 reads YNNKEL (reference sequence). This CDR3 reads CASRPKGAIYEQYF. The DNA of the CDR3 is TGTGCCAGCAGACCTAAGGGGGCGATCTACGAGCAGTACTTC.

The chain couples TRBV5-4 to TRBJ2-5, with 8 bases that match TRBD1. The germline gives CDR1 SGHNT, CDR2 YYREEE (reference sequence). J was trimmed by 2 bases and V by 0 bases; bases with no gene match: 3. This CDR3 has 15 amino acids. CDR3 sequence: CASSLARTGQETQYF. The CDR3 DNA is TGTGCCAGCAGCTTGGCCAGGACAGGGCAAGAGACCCAGTACTTC.

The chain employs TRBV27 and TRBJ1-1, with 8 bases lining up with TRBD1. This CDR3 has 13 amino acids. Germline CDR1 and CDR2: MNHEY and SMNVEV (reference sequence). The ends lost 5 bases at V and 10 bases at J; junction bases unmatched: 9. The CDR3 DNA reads TGTGCCAGCAGTGCCCGGGACAGGTTCGTAGCTTTCTTT. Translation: CASSARDRFVAFF.

The CDR3 sequence: CASSGYGQGGLTYF. CDR3 in DNA: TGTGCCAGCAGCGGATATGGACAGGGGGGTCTAACGTACTTC. V and J are TRBV3-1 (or the pseudogene TRBV3-2) and TRBJ2-7, with 10 bases aligning to TRBD1. Germline CDR1 LGHDT, CDR2 YNNKEL (reference sequence). There are 14 residues in the CDR3. Trimming at V came to 5 bases and at J to 12 bases, leaving 13 bases not matched to a gene.

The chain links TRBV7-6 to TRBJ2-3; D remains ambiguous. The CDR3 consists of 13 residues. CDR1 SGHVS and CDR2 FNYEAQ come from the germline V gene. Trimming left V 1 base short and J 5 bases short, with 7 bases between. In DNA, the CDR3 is TGTGCCAGCAGCTTAGGTAGCCTAGATACGCAGTATTTT. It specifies CASSLGSLDTQYF.

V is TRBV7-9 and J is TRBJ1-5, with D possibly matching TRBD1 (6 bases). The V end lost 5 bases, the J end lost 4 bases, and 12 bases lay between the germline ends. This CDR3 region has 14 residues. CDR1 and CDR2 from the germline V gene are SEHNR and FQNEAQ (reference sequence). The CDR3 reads CASSPGEGNQPQHF. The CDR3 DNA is TGTGCCAGCAGCCCAGGGGAAGGAAATCAGCCCCAGCATTTT.

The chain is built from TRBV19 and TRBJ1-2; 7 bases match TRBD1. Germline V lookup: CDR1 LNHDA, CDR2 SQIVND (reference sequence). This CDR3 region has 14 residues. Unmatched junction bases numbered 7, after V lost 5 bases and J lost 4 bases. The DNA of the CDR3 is TGTGCCAGTAGTGACGACAGGGTTTTCTATGGCTACACCTTC. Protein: CASSDDRVFYGYTF.

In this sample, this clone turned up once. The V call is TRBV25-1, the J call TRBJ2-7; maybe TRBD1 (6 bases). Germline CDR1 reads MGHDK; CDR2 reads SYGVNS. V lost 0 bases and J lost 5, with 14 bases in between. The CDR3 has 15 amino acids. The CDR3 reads CASSEYVQGSNEQYF. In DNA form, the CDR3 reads TGTGCCAGCAGTGAATATGTCCAGGGGTCAAACGAGCAGTACTTC.

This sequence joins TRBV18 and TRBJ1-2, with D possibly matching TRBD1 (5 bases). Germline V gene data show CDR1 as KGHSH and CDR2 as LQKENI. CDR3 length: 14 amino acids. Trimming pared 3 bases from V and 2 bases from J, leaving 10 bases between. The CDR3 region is CASSPARANYGYTF. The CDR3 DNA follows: TGTGCCAGCTCACCGGCCAGGGCAAACTATGGCTACACCTTC.

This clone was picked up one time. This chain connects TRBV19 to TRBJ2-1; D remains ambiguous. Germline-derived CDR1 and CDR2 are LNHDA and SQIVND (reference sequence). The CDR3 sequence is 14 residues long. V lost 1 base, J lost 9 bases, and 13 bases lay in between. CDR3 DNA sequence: TGTGCCAGTAGTATAGTTGCTAGTGGCGGTGAGCAGTTCTTC. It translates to CASSIVASGGEQFF.

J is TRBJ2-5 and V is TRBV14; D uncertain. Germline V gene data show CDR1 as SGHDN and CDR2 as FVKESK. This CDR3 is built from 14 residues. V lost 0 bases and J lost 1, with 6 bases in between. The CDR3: CASSQEVVQETQYF. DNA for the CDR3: TGTGCCAGCAGCCAAGAGGTAGTCCAAGAGACCCAGTACTTC.